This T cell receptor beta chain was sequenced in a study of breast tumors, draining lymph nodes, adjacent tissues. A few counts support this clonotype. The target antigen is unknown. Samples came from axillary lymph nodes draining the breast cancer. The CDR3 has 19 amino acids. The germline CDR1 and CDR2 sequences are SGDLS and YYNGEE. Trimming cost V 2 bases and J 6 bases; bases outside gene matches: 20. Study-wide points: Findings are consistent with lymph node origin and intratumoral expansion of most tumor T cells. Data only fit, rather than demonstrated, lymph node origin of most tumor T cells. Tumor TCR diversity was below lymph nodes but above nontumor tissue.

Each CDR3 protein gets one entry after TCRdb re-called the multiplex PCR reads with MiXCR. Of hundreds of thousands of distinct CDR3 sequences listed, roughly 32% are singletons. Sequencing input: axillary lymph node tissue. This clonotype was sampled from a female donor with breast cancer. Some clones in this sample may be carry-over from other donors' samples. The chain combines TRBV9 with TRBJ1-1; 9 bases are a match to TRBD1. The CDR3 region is CASSVGGDRDQSSWAEAFF. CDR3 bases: TGTGCCAGCAGCGTCGGCGGGGACAGGGATCAGTCATCCTGGGCTGAAGCTTTCTTT.